Listed below are T cell receptor beta chains from one sample, sequenced in a study of T cells after yellow fever vaccination. TCRdb re-called the 5' RACE reads through MiXCR, storing one row per CDR3 protein. The sample records around 300,000 distinct CDR3 sequences, roughly 13% being singletons. Material: CD4+ T cells sorted from PBMCs, obtained 45 days after the yellow fever booster vaccination. These receptors came from a man aged 25-40 years who received the YFV17D yellow fever vaccine. The CDR3 runs from the conserved cysteine through the conserved F or W. D genes are given only for firm matches. Clone size is given for some rows only: seen once, a few or many times, or a class if the clone is expanded.

clone size	V gene	D gene	J gene	CDR3 protein	CDR3 DNA
few	TRBV20-1	.	TRBJ2-3	CSATTATSTDTQYF	TGCAGTGCCACGACAGCCACTAGCACAGATACGCAGTATTTT
few	TRBV29-1	TRBD2	TRBJ2-5	CSVSSWGLAGKPQETQYF	TGCAGCGTTTCCTCCTGGGGTCTAGCGGGGAAACCCCAAGAGACCCAGTACTTC
.	TRBV20-1	.	TRBJ1-2	CSASPDRADGYTF	TGCAGTGCTAGTCCGGACCGGGCGGATGGCTACACCTTC
few	TRBV6-2/TRBV6-3	.	TRBJ2-3	CASSSPGLSPAQYF	TGTGCCAGCAGTTCCCCGGGACTCAGCCCGGCGCAGTATTTT
.	TRBV11-2	.	TRBJ2-5	CASSWAGYETQYF	TGTGCCAGCAGCTGGGCAGGGTACGAGACCCAGTACTTC
.	TRBV12-3/TRBV12-4	.	TRBJ2-7	CASSPRTADYEQYF	TGTGCCAGCAGTCCCCGGACGGCGGACTACGAGCAGTACTTC
.	TRBV7-3	.	TRBJ2-1	CASSLTSLNNEQFF	TGTGCCAGCAGCTTAACTAGTTTGAACAATGAGCAGTTCTTC
few	TRBV9	TRBD2	TRBJ2-1	CASSVVSGRANAYNEQFF	TGTGCCAGCAGCGTAGTTAGCGGGAGGGCCAACGCCTACAATGAGCAGTTCTTC
.	TRBV5-6	TRBD2	TRBJ2-1	CASSPGLAENEQFF	TGTGCCAGCAGCCCGGGACTAGCGGAAAATGAGCAGTTCTTC
few	TRBV20-1	.	TRBJ2-7	CSARRPGGGEQYF	TGCAGTGCTAGAAGACCCGGGGGAGGAGAGCAGTACTTC
.	TRBV20-1	TRBD2	TRBJ2-3	CSASMVAGIGTDTQYF	TGCAGTGCTAGTATGGTAGCGGGTATTGGCACAGATACGCAGTATTTT
many	TRBV18	.	TRBJ2-1	CASSPSSYNEQFF	TGTGCCAGCTCACCGAGCTCCTACAATGAGCAGTTCTTC
.	TRBV15	.	TRBJ2-3	CATSRDPLPDTQYF	TGTGCCACCAGCAGAGATCCCCTCCCAGATACGCAGTATTTT
.	TRBV12-3/TRBV12-4	.	TRBJ2-3	CASSPAADTQYF	TGTGCCAGCAGCCCTGCAGCAGATACGCAGTATTTT
.	TRBV23-1	.	TRBJ2-5	CASSRTAETQYF	TGCGCCAGCAGTCGGACAGCCGAGACCCAGTACTTC
few	TRBV29-1	TRBD1	TRBJ2-2	CSVGQIYTGELFF	TGCAGCGTGGGACAGATTTACACCGGGGAGCTGTTTTTT
few	TRBV10-3	TRBD2	TRBJ2-1	CAISDGLAAEQFF	TGTGCCATCAGTGACGGGCTAGCGGCCGAGCAGTTCTTC
few	TRBV24-1	TRBD2	TRBJ2-1	CATGTSGYNEQFF	TGTGCCACTGGGACTAGCGGTTACAATGAGCAGTTCTTC
few	TRBV5-1	TRBD2	TRBJ2-3	CASSFIAGPSTDTQYF	TGCGCCAGCAGCTTCATAGCGGGTCCTAGCACAGATACGCAGTATTTT
.	TRBV10-3	TRBD2	TRBJ2-5	CAISASGRATETQYF	TGTGCCATCAGTGCTAGCGGGAGAGCCACAGAGACCCAGTACTTC
few	TRBV7-2	.	TRBJ1-2	CASSLARVRGYTF	TGTGCCAGCAGCTTAGCGAGAGTAAGGGGCTACACCTTC
.	TRBV7-8	.	TRBJ2-3	CASRGLTDTQYF	TGTGCCAGCCGGGGACTTACAGATACGCAGTATTTT
.	TRBV7-2	TRBD1	TRBJ2-3	CASTVHSPGQGDTQYF	TGTGCCAGCACCGTCCATTCACCGGGACAGGGGGATACGCAGTATTTT
.	TRBV28	.	TRBJ2-7	CASSLPGTVTYEQYF	TGTGCCAGCAGTTTACCCGGGACGGTTACCTACGAGCAGTACTTC
few	TRBV20-1	.	TRBJ2-2	CSARGAKRRSTGELFF	TGCAGTGCTAGGGGGGCAAAGCGAAGGAGCACCGGGGAGCTGTTTTTT
few	TRBV7-2	.	TRBJ2-7	CASSLKIVYEQYF	TGTGCCAGCAGCTTAAAAATAGTCTACGAGCAGTACTTC
many	TRBV2	.	TRBJ2-7	CASSRGPYEQYF	TGTGCCAGCAGTCGGGGGCCATACGAGCAGTACTTC
.	TRBV20-1	TRBD2	TRBJ2-3	CSASPMSGKADTQYF	TGCAGTGCTAGCCCCATGAGCGGGAAAGCAGATACGCAGTATTTT
.	TRBV11-2	.	TRBJ2-3	CASSSPGDTQYF	TGTGCCAGCAGCTCCCCGGGAGATACGCAGTATTTT
.	TRBV5-1	TRBD1	TRBJ1-2	CASSSGQGNGYTF	TGCGCCAGCAGCTCCGGACAGGGCAATGGCTACACCTTC
few	TRBV12-3/TRBV12-4	TRBD2	TRBJ2-7	CASSLVTSGVYEQYF	TGTGCCAGCAGTTTAGTTACTAGCGGAGTTTACGAGCAGTACTTC
many	TRBV12-3/TRBV12-4	.	TRBJ1-2	CASSFRGQSHGYTF	TGTGCCAGCAGTTTCCGAGGCCAGTCTCATGGCTACACCTTC
.	TRBV4-2	.	TRBJ2-1	CASSQDQVSYNEQFF	TGTGCCAGCAGCCAAGACCAGGTCAGCTACAATGAGCAGTTCTTC
once	TRBV10-2	.	TRBJ2-5	CASSEVFRAPRETQYF	TGCGCCAGCAGTGAGGTGTTCCGGGCCCCACGAGAGACCCAGTACTTC
many	TRBV29-1	.	TRBJ2-1	CSVDSGSNNEQFF	TGCAGCGTTGATAGCGGAAGCAACAATGAGCAGTTCTTC
few	TRBV6-5	TRBD2	TRBJ2-2	CASSRGTRLSGELFF	TGTGCCAGCAGCCGCGGGACTAGGTTATCCGGGGAGCTGTTTTTT
.	TRBV29-1	TRBD1	TRBJ2-5	CSVVQGAETQYF	TGCAGCGTTGTACAGGGGGCTGAGACCCAGTACTTC
.	TRBV7-2	TRBD1	TRBJ2-7	CASSLSGQGSYEQYF	TGTGCCAGCAGCTTATCGGGACAGGGGTCCTACGAGCAGTACTTC
few	TRBV12-3/TRBV12-4	.	TRBJ1-2	CASSLYRDYGYTF	TGTGCCAGCAGTTTATACAGGGACTATGGCTACACCTTC